The source of this T cell receptor (beta chain) is a study of PD-1 blockade in mismatch repair-deficient tumors. Across the study: All were previously treated, progressing patients with over 9 mismatch repair-deficient cancer types. Regarding the study as a whole: Rapid post-treatment expansion, then contraction, generally preceding radiologic response, marked tumor-resident clones.

All patients were mismatch repair deficient, assessed by either PCR or immunohistochemistry. The CDR3 covers 15 residues. V was clipped by 3 bases and J by 0 bases; unmatched bases: 8. Looked up from germline, CDR1 is GTSNPN and CDR2 is SVGIG (reference sequence). The protocol was immunoSEQ multiplex PCR, while the TCRdb copy is restricted to in-frame clones and leaves out a portion. The data contain around 100,000 clones, 82% of them singletons. This clone appeared a few times. Its antigen is undetermined. The TCR was taken from an adult with mismatch repair-deficient cancer. The sample was peripheral blood, taken approximately 8 months after starting pembrolizumab. The chain carries TRBV30 and TRBJ2-7; 7 bases line up with TRBD2. DNA for the CDR3: TGTGCCTGGAGCCCACTAGCGACCGTCTCCTACGAGCAGTACTTC. Its translation is CAWSPLATVSYEQYF. Complete variable domain (other parts from reference TRBV30 and TRBJ2-7): SQTIHQWPATLVQPVGSPLSLECTVEGTSNPNLYWYRQAAGRGLQLLFYSVGIGQISSEVPQNLSASRPQDRQFILSSKKLLLSDSGFYLCAWSPLATVSYEQYFGPGTRLTVT.